Sequencing of this T cell receptor (beta chain) was carried out in a study of OX40 agonist ivuxolimab in advanced cancers. Study-wide results and caveats: Among the lowest peripheral clonal expansion occurred in 0.1-3.0 mg/kg partial responders. CD4+ and CD8+ blood T cells expanded clonally by week 6 at 0.1 to 3.0 mg/kg.

Some clones are missing from TCRdb's copy, which holds only in-frame ones; the method was immunoSEQ multiplex PCR. The table records fewer than 40,000 clones, less than 90% of them present only once. CDR1 and CDR2 (germline): SGHDT, YYEEEE. Trimming left V 1 base short and J 0 bases short, with 14 bases between. This CDR3 is built from 17 residues. In the case of this clone: Its antigen remains unknown.

The receptor's source is an adult with an advanced solid tumor such as melanoma, head and neck, liver or kidney cancer. The V gene is TRBV5-6, the J gene TRBJ2-4; the D gene is possibly TRBD1 (6 bases). The input for sequencing was CD4+ or CD8+ T cells sorted from blood, taken in a trial of the OX40 agonist ivuxolimab. The CDR3 DNA follows: TGTGCCAGCAGCTTGTCTCAGGGGATGGGAGCCAAAAACATTCAGTACTTC. Its translation: CASSLSQGMGAKNIQYF.